What follows are 27 T cell receptor beta chains derived from one specimen sequenced in a study of cytomegalovirus exposure and HLA in healthy donors. Primers included in the PCR were 60 Vbeta and 13 Jbeta primers. This table comes from immunoSEQ multiplex PCR, and its TCRdb copy is limited to in-frame clones, with some not included. The sample carries 90,000 to 110,000 clones, roughly 70% recorded once. The sequenced sample consisted of PBMCs. These receptors were obtained from a woman in her 70s in good health and CMV-seropositive.

This clone has only one observation. The rearrangement uses TRBV5-1 and TRBJ2-5; unclear D gene. There are 13 residues in the CDR3. CDR1 and CDR2 (germline): SGHRS, YFSETQ. Trimming stripped 3 bases from V and 5 bases from J, with 11 bases between. CDR3 protein: CASSSTTGETQYF. DNA of the CDR3: TGCGCCAGCAGCTCCACAACCGGGGAGACCCAGTACTTC.

The chain employs TRBV10-3 and TRBJ1-3; D uncertain. Trimming shortened V by 5 bases and J by 4 bases, and 15 bases separated the two germline ends. The CDR3 has 15 amino acids. Germline V gene sequence: CDR1 ENHRY, CDR2 SYGVKD. The CDR3 bases are TGTGCCATCAGTCAACCCCCGGGAGGAGGAAACACCATATATTTT. Translation: CAISQPPGGGNTIYF.

This clone has just one count. The rearrangement joins TRBV30 to TRBJ2-7, with 8 bases matching TRBD1. The CDR3 totals 16 residues. J was trimmed by 4 bases and V by 0 bases; bases with no gene match: 11. Germline V gene lookup returns CDR1 GTSNPN and CDR2 SVGIG (reference sequence). The CDR3 bases are TGTGCCTGGAGTGTCGCCCACGGGACAGGTGGGTACGAGCAGTACTTC. Its translation is CAWSVAHGTGGYEQYF.

CDR3 sequence reads: CASSVDGGYLYGYTF. The CDR3 nucleotides are TGTGCCAGCAGCGTAGATGGGGGGTATCTCTATGGCTACACCTTC. The gene calls are TRBV9 and TRBJ1-2, with D perhaps matching TRBD1 (5 bases). Germline values: CDR1 SGDLS, CDR2 YYNGEE. Trimming cost V 0 bases and J 4 bases, with 13 bases left between them. The length of the CDR3 is 15 residues.

The chain combines TRBV29-1 with TRBJ1-1; a possible D gene is TRBD1 (5 bases). Germline CDR1 and CDR2: SQVTM and ANQGSEA. This CDR3 comprises 13 residues. Trimming took 4 bases from V and 4 from J, leaving 13 bases between them. CDR3 sequence reads: CSVVPGPGTEAFF. CDR3 nucleotide sequence: TGCAGCGTTGTACCAGGGCCGGGCACTGAAGCTTTCTTT.

This sequence joins TRBV2 and TRBJ2-1; D unclear. Germline CDR1 reads SNHLY; CDR2 reads FYNNEI. CDR3 length: 12 residues. V lost 5 bases, J lost 9 bases, and 11 bases lay in between. The CDR3, as DNA: TGTGCCAGCAGTCTTTTTGCCGGTGAGCAGTTCTTC. Protein product: CASSLFAGEQFF.

The chain is built from TRBV5-8 and TRBJ1-4; 8 bases are shared with TRBD1. CDR1 SGHTS and CDR2 YDEGEE come from the germline V gene. Trimming removed 4 bases from V and 8 bases from J; junction bases left unmatched: 7. The CDR3 loop spans 14 amino acids. DNA of the CDR3: TGTGCCAGCAGCAAGTGGACAGGGAGGGAAAAACTGTTTTTT. Translated: CASSKWTGREKLFF.

The chain links TRBV6-5 to TRBJ1-5; D remains ambiguous. The CDR3 length is 14 residues. Germline V lookup: CDR1 MNHEY, CDR2 SVGAGI. The V end lost 0 bases, the J end lost 2 bases, and 5 bases lay between the germline ends. CDR3 DNA: TGTGCCAGCAGTTACTCTCCCGGCAATCAGCCCCAGCATTTT. Its protein is CASSYSPGNQPQHF.

The chain uses TRBV9 and TRBJ2-4, with a weak D call TRBD2 (5 bases). Germline loops: CDR1 SGDLS, CDR2 YYNGEE. The CDR3 is 14 residues long. Trimming took 0 bases from V and 6 from J, leaving 10 bases between them. The CDR3 loop reads CASSVEGAGNIQYF. CDR3 coding DNA: TGTGCCAGCAGCGTAGAGGGCGCGGGAAACATTCAGTACTTC.

The chain links TRBV30 to TRBJ1-2; TRBD1 matches 7 bases. J gave up 7 bases and V 0 bases, and 8 bases lay outside the gene matches. The CDR3 has 14 amino acids. From germline, CDR1 is GTSNPN and CDR2 SVGIG (reference sequence). The CDR3 DNA sequence: TGTGCCTGGAGTGTAGCCCCAGGGGGACGTGGCTACACCTTC. This translates into CAWSVAPGGRGYTF.

The J gene is TRBJ2-1, the V gene TRBV19, with TRBD2 matching 8 bases. Germline V gene data show CDR1 as LNHDA and CDR2 as SQIVND (reference sequence). CDR3 length: 16 amino acids. The trim removed 5 bases at V and 1 base at J, leaving 7 bases unmatched. The CDR3 here is CASSQTSGESYNEQFF. CDR3 bases: TGTGCCAGTAGTCAAACTAGCGGCGAGTCCTACAATGAGCAGTTCTTC.

Turning to this clone: One end of the junction is discordant with germline, which a read error may explain. V and J are TRBV7-9 and TRBJ1-2; D uncertain. This CDR3 is built from 12 residues. CDR1 is SEHNR, CDR2 FQNEAQ, per germline (reference sequence). The CDR3 DNA follows: TGTTCCAGCAGCCTACAGAACTATGGCTACACCTTC. It codes for CSSSLQNYGYTF.

The chain combines TRBV20-1 with TRBJ2-1; 7 nucleotides align to TRBD1. Germline V gene lookup returns CDR1 DFQATT and CDR2 SNEGSKA (reference sequence). The CDR3 consists of 11 residues. The V and J ends lost 8 bases and 8 bases, in that order; junction bases with no gene match: 6. CDR3 loop: CSLTGTYEQFF. The CDR3 DNA sequence: TGCAGTTTGACAGGGACATATGAGCAGTTCTTC.

The gene calls are TRBV5-1 and TRBJ2-7; possibly TRBD2 for D (5 bases). Deletions cut 4 bases from V and 6 bases from J, with 14 bases between. The CDR3 totals 13 residues. Looked up from germline, CDR1 is SGHRS and CDR2 is YFSETQ. The CDR3 sequence is CASSPLGRVEQYF. The DNA for the CDR3 is TGCGCCAGCAGCCCCCTAGGGCGGGTCGAGCAGTACTTC. Full variable domain (outside the CDR3, taken from reference TRBV5-1 and TRBJ2-7): KAGVTQTPRYLIKTRGQQVTLSCSPISGHRSVSWYQQTPGQGLQFLFEYFSETQRNKGNFPGRFSGRQFSNSRSEMNVSTLELGDSALYLCASSPLGRVEQYFGPGTRLTVT.

The chain joins TRBV28 to TRBJ2-3, with 8 bases matching TRBD2. V was clipped by 7 bases and J by 3 bases; unmatched bases: 9. CDR3 length equals 15 residues. Looked up from germline, CDR1 is MDHEN and CDR2 is SYDVKM. The CDR3 region is CASTSGGGGTDTQYF. The CDR3 DNA reads as TGTGCCAGCACCTCCGGGGGGGGTGGAACAGATACGCAGTATTTT.

This chain uses TRBV5-5 with TRBJ2-2, with 11 bases that match TRBD1. CDR3 length: 15 amino acids. In germline, CDR1 is SGHKS, CDR2 YYEKEE (reference sequence). V gave up 4 bases and J gave up 7 bases; unmatched junction bases: 6. CDR3 sequence reads: CASSLGQGAIGELFF. CDR3 DNA sequence: TGTGCCAGCAGCCTTGGACAGGGGGCAATCGGGGAGCTGTTTTTT.

The rearrangement joins TRBV5-1 to TRBJ2-5; 11 positions match TRBD2. Losses at the gene ends were 4 bases for V and 5 bases for J; bases not matched to a gene: 7. This CDR3 region has 15 residues. Germline V gene data show CDR1 as SGHRS and CDR2 as YFSETQ. The CDR3 is CASSVTSGEVETQYF. CDR3 bases: TGCGCCAGCAGCGTGACTAGCGGGGAGGTTGAGACCCAGTACTTC.

The chain couples TRBV7-2 to TRBJ1-2, with D hard to call. Deletions cut 0 bases from V and 2 bases from J, with 10 bases between. CDR3 length: 15 residues. CDR1 and CDR2 (germline): SGHTA, FQGNSA. CDR3 residues: CASSLATHSNYGYTF. CDR3 DNA sequence: TGTGCCAGCAGCTTAGCAACACACAGCAACTATGGCTACACCTTC. Together with reference TRBV7-2 and TRBJ1-2, the CDR3 gives the full variable domain: GAGVSQSPSNKVTEKGKDVELRCDPISGHTALYWYRQSLGQGLEFLIYFQGNSAPDKSGLPSDRFSAERTGGSVSTLTIQRTQQEDSAVYLCASSLATHSNYGYTFGSGTRLTVV.

This clone was counted a few times. The CDR3 DNA follows: TGTGCCAGCAGCCTTTTTGGACAGGGGGGGTACAATGAGCAGTTCTTC. Amino acid sequence: CASSLFGQGGYNEQFF. The chain combines TRBV14 with TRBJ2-1, with TRBD1 identical over 10 bases. The ends lost 4 bases at V and 4 bases at J; junction bases unmatched: 7. Germline loops: CDR1 SGHDN, CDR2 FVKESK. This CDR3 is built from 16 residues.

This sequence joins TRBV9 and TRBJ1-4; possibly TRBD1 for D (5 bases). The CDR3 is 16 residues long. V was shortened by 3 bases and J by 2 bases, with 14 bases between the two germline ends. The germline CDR1 and CDR2 sequences are SGDLS and YYNGEE. CDR3 in DNA: TGTGCCAGCAGCGAACAGGATGGGAGGACTAATGAAAAACTGTTTTTT. It yields the protein CASSEQDGRTNEKLFF.

The genes are TRBV6-5 and TRBJ2-3; perhaps TRBD2 as D (6 bases). V was trimmed by 7 bases and J by 3 bases, leaving 11 bases between them. Germline loops: CDR1 MNHEY, CDR2 SVGAGI. The CDR3 extends over 13 amino acids. The CDR3 DNA reads TGTGCCAGCAAGGGACTCGAAACAGATACGCAGTATTTT. Encoded protein: CASKGLETDTQYF.

The table lists this clone with a few counts. CDR3 residues: CASARDSFMNTEAFF. CDR3 DNA: TGTGCCAGCGCACGGGACAGCTTCATGAACACTGAAGCTTTCTTT. The chain employs TRBV2 and TRBJ1-1, with 7 bases identical to TRBD1. Germline assignment: CDR1 SNHLY and CDR2 FYNNEI. The V gene end was trimmed by 8 bases and the J gene end by 0 bases; junction bases not matched to a gene: 9. This CDR3 contains 15 residues.

The sample holds one count of this clone. The chain employs TRBV7-9 and TRBJ2-5; 12 bases are shared with TRBD2. Germline CDR1 and CDR2: SEHNR and FQNEAQ (reference sequence). This CDR3 comprises 16 residues. The trim removed 3 bases at V and 5 bases at J, leaving 7 bases unmatched. As DNA, the CDR3 is TGTGCCAGCAGCTTGGGTTTGGGGACTAGCGGGGAGACCCAGTACTTC. This sequence encodes CASSLGLGTSGETQYF.

The V call is TRBV25-1, the J call TRBJ1-1; D is perhaps TRBD1 (5 bases). The CDR3 runs to 15 residues. Trimming cost V 6 bases and J 1 base, with 15 bases left between them. Germline CDR1 MGHDK, CDR2 SYGVNS. The CDR3 sequence: CASRKAGQGNTEAFF. The CDR3 coding sequence is TGTGCCAGCAGGAAGGCCGGGCAGGGGAACACTGAAGCTTTCTTT.

The CDR3 sequence: CASSAGSPGELFF. As DNA, the CDR3 is TGTGCCAGCAGCGCAGGGTCCCCCGGGGAGCTGTTTTTT. The genes are TRBV5-6 and TRBJ2-2; a possible D gene is TRBD1 (5 bases). CDR3 size: 13 residues. The germline CDR1 and CDR2 sequences are SGHDT and YYEEEE. V was trimmed by 4 bases and J by 6 bases, leaving 10 bases between them.

This chain uses TRBV7-6 with TRBJ1-6, with TRBD1 matching 9 bases. The germline gives CDR1 SGHVS, CDR2 FNYEAQ. This CDR3 has 14 amino acids. Trimming removed 5 bases from V and 9 bases from J; junction bases left unmatched: 5. CDR3 sequence reads: CASSLGQGSSPLHF. The DNA of the CDR3 is TGTGCCAGCAGCCTCGGACAGGGGAGTTCACCCCTCCACTTT.

The V and J genes are TRBV15 and TRBJ2-7, with 7 bases lining up with TRBD2. Germline V gene sequence: CDR1 LNHNV, CDR2 YYDKDF (reference sequence). This CDR3 comprises 13 residues. Trimming cost V 2 bases and J 6 bases; bases outside gene matches: 4. This CDR3 reads CATSRNRGGEQYF. CDR3 nucleotide sequence: TGTGCCACCAGCAGAAATCGCGGGGGCGAGCAGTACTTC.